The clone carrying this T cell receptor beta chain was seen many times. A library made for alpha chains picked up this beta chain off target, so its size means little. TCRdb fed the 5' RACE reads into MiXCR, producing one record per CDR3 protein. The sample contains about 6,900 distinct CDR3 sequences, around 5% of which appear only once. The record originates from a study of spatial heterogeneity in lung cancer. The CDR3 is made up of 16 amino acids. V lost 5 bases and J lost 8; bases outside the gene matches: 11. The germline V gene has CDR1 SGHTA and CDR2 FQGNSA. Time point given: sample taken at primary tumor resection. In each case, whole RNA from tumor, nontumor lung or frozen PBMC was sequenced unsorted.

The chain employs TRBV7-2 and TRBJ2-1; 11 nucleotides align to TRBD1. The material was normal lung tissue next to the tumor, obtained at surgery. This sequence was found in a female donor with early-stage non-small cell lung cancer. CDR3 nucleotide sequence: TGTGCCAGCAGCCCACGAGGGACAGGGGGACGGGATGAGCAGTTCTTC. Translated, it gives CASSPRGTGGRDEQFF.